The clone carrying this T cell receptor beta chain showed up just a few times. Its antigen is not identified. This entry comes from a study of cytomegalovirus exposure and HLA in healthy donors. Study-level findings and limits: The authors later found most CMV-associated TCR beta chains appeared HLA-restricted. In a later analysis, across HLA loci, associated TCR counts were highest for DRB1, lowest for HLA-C. Cytomegalovirus-associated status was assigned to some 160 TCR beta chains.

Use of 60 Vbeta and 13 Jbeta primers characterized the PCR. The protocol was immunoSEQ multiplex PCR, while the TCRdb copy is restricted to in-frame clones and leaves out a portion. The sample lists over 100,000 clones, 81% occurring once. This CDR3 comprises 12 residues. V lost 4 bases to trimming and J lost 1 base, with 5 bases between them. From germline, CDR1 is SGHRS and CDR2 YFSETQ. V is TRBV5-1 and J is TRBJ2-5; D is undetermined. Sequences were obtained from PBMCs. The TCR originated in a woman aged 30 to 39 in good health and CMV-seronegative. CDR3 residues: CASSPSQETQYF. In nucleotides, the CDR3 is TGCGCCAGCAGCCCCTCCCAAGAGACCCAGTACTTC.